This note documents a single T cell receptor (beta chain) sequence. This specimen belongs to a study of blood T cell repertoires in COVID-19. About the research overall: Whether acute or convalescent, the COVID-19 samples came from the United States, Italy and Spain. The cDNA or gDNA used as material had been derived from T cells, B-cell-depleted T cells, or PBMCs.

In the study's own analysis: Amplification from reference gene primers served as the basis for estimated nucleated cell counts. Using immunoSEQ multiplex PCR, the repertoire was profiled, and TCRdb retains in-frame clones only, with some absent. D and trimming were read from the DNA, whereas the V and J calls and clone size are those reported in that table. The sample yields 120,000 or so clones, roughly 72% seen once. V shed 1 base and J shed 5 bases, with 17 bases lying between them. The CDR3 length is 17 residues. Germline V CDR1 and CDR2: LNHNV, YYDKDF (reference sequence). This sequence originates from a man aged 60-69 years with acute or convalescent COVID-19. V gene TRBV15 combines with J gene TRBJ2-2; maybe TRBD1 (5 bases). The material sequenced was peripheral blood. CDR3 protein: CATSRGLQDFMTGELFF. The CDR3 DNA follows: TGTGCCACCAGCAGAGGTCTACAGGATTTTATGACCGGGGAGCTGTTTTTT. The whole variable domain, filled in from reference TRBV15 and TRBJ2-2, reads DAMVIQNPRYQVTQFGKPVTLSCSQTLNHNVMYWYQQKSSQAPKLLFHYYDKDFNNEADTPDNFQSRRPNTSFCFLDIRSPGLGDTAMYLCATSRGLQDFMTGELFFGEGSRLTVL.